Sequencing of this TCR beta chain was carried out in a study of T cell repertoires in cytomegalovirus infection. Study outcomes and limitations: It was HLA-C-restricted CMV-specific TCR beta clonotypes that dominated the response ex vivo. Cumulative public TCR beta family frequency identified carriers of CMV plus the relevant HLA.

MiXCR, applied by TCRdb to the reads, yields one record per CDR3 protein. The sample lists fewer than 550,000 distinct CDR3 sequences, roughly 12% occurring once. At least ten counts were recorded for this clonotype. Its antigen remains unidentified. The germline V gene has CDR1 DFQATT and CDR2 SNEGSKA (reference sequence). V was trimmed by 6 bases and J by 0 bases, leaving 12 bases between them. This CDR3 contains 14 residues. This sequence was found in a human donor in good health (CMV status not recorded). Some clones in this sample may be carry-over from other donors' samples. The chain links TRBV20-1 to TRBJ1-5; D perhaps matches TRBD1 (6 bases). Sequenced input: PBMCs. This CDR3 is CSARQAYSNQPQHF. The DNA of the CDR3 is TGCAGTGCCCGACAGGCTTATAGCAATCAGCCCCAGCATTTT.